This TCR beta chain comes out of a study of cytomegalovirus exposure and HLA in healthy donors. Of note for this clone: Its target is not known.

Study-wide points: Researchers counted roughly 160 TCR beta chains as cytomegalovirus-associated. Accurate prediction of HLA-A and HLA-B alleles (for most subjects) was reportedly achieved from TCR beta sequences.

Healthy bone marrow donors made up the donors. The CDR3 runs 15 residues. V dropped 3 bases and J dropped 7 bases, with 14 bases sitting between them. CDR1 SGHRS and CDR2 YFSETQ come from the germline V gene. PCR primers comprised 60 Vbeta and 13 Jbeta primers. Here immunoSEQ multiplex PCR was the method, and the copy in TCRdb shows in-frame clones only, minus some. In the table there are hundreds of thousands of clones, 70% to 85% of which are singletons. Sequenced input: PBMCs. This TCR was sampled from a woman aged 40 to 49 in good health and CMV-seronegative. The chain recombines TRBV5-1 with TRBJ2-6, with D possibly being TRBD2 (6 bases). The DNA for the CDR3 is TGCGCCAGCAGCTCCGGGGGTGTCAGTGCCAACGTCCTGACTTTC. It yields the protein CASSSGGVSANVLTF.